One and the same sample provided the 10 T cell receptor beta chains below, sequenced in a study of cytomegalovirus exposure and HLA in healthy donors. It was with 60 Vbeta and 13 Jbeta primers that the PCR ran. The method was immunoSEQ multiplex PCR; TCRdb's version includes in-frame clones alone and lacks a portion of them. The sample consists of 210,000 or so clones, approximately 82% of them appearing once. The sequenced material came from PBMCs. The receptors stem from a man aged 18 to 35 in good health and CMV-seronegative.

The chain joins TRBV9 to TRBJ2-7; 9 bases match TRBD1. The CDR3 totals 15 residues. V gave up 4 bases and J gave up 6 bases; unmatched junction bases: 11. Germline values: CDR1 SGDLS, CDR2 YYNGEE. The CDR3 region is CASSPGTGRGSEQYF. The CDR3 DNA follows: TGTGCCAGCAGCCCCGGGACAGGGAGGGGTTCCGAGCAGTACTTC.

The chain carries TRBV28 and TRBJ2-3, with D perhaps matching TRBD2 (6 bases). V gave up 2 bases and J gave up 1 base, with 10 bases separating them. Germline V gene lookup returns CDR1 MDHEN and CDR2 SYDVKM. The CDR3 consists of 15 residues. The CDR3 here is CASSLPGTRTDTQYF. DNA of the CDR3: TGTGCCAGCAGTTTACCGGGGACTCGCACAGATACGCAGTATTTT.

V and J are TRBV5-1 and TRBJ2-3; 8 bases map to TRBD1. The V and J ends lost 0 bases and 6 bases, in that order; junction bases with no gene match: 6. In germline, CDR1 is SGHRS, CDR2 YFSETQ. The CDR3 contains 15 residues. The CDR3 coding sequence is TGCGCCAGCAGCTTGGGGACAGGGTTGCGGGATACGCAGTATTTT. Translating gives CASSLGTGLRDTQYF. Variable domain in full (rest from reference TRBV5-1 and TRBJ2-3): KAGVTQTPRYLIKTRGQQVTLSCSPISGHRSVSWYQQTPGQGLQFLFEYFSETQRNKGNFPGRFSGRQFSNSRSEMNVSTLELGDSALYLCASSLGTGLRDTQYFGPGTRLTVL.

V usage is TRBV23-1 and J usage is TRBJ1-5; 7 positions agree with TRBD1. TRBV23-1 is noted as an ORF with a role that remains uncertain. V was clipped by 5 bases and J by 0 bases; unmatched bases: 13. The CDR3 contains 18 residues. CDR3 amino acids: CASSWTGTYSYSNQPQHF. DNA for the CDR3: TGCGCCAGCAGTTGGACAGGTACCTACTCCTATAGCAATCAGCCCCAGCATTTT.

The rearrangement uses TRBV5-4 and TRBJ2-5; the match to TRBD1 covers 9 bases. Germline CDR1 SGHNT, CDR2 YYREEE (reference sequence). This CDR3 spans 14 amino acids. With 10 bases clipped from V and 5 bases from J, the junction kept 12 bases outside the gene matches. The CDR3 loop is CAGTKQGAGETQYF. The DNA for the CDR3 is TGTGCCGGAACCAAACAGGGGGCTGGGGAGACCCAGTACTTC. Complete variable domain (other parts from reference TRBV5-4 and TRBJ2-5): ETGVTQSPTHLIKTRGQQVTLRCSSQSGHNTVSWYQQALGQGPQFIFQYYREEENGRGNFPPRFSGLQFPNYSSELNVNALELDDSALYLCAGTKQGAGETQYFGPGTRLLVL.

The chain links TRBV6-5 to TRBJ2-7, with 8 bases matching TRBD1. The CDR3 contains 16 residues. Germline V gene data show CDR1 as MNHEY and CDR2 as SVGAGI. J lost 4 bases, V lost 2 bases, and 10 bases had no gene match. The CDR3: CASSYPTGTGNYEQYF. CDR3 bases: TGTGCCAGCAGTTACCCGACCGGGACAGGAAATTACGAGCAGTACTTC.

This chain joins TRBV6-5 and TRBJ2-5; perhaps TRBD2 as D (6 bases). Germline values: CDR1 MNHEY, CDR2 SVGAGI. This CDR3 has 11 residues. V lost 5 bases to trimming and J lost 11 bases, with 12 bases between them. The CDR3 sequence: CASSGTGEQYF. The CDR3 DNA follows: TGTGCCAGCAGTGGGACGGGGGAGCAGTACTTC.

The genes are TRBV7-9 and TRBJ1-4; the D is unclear. The CDR3 runs 15 residues. The germline V gene encodes CDR1 SEHNR and CDR2 FQNEAQ (reference sequence). V was shortened by 5 bases and J by 0 bases, with 10 bases between the two germline ends. CDR3 sequence (DNA): TGTGCCAGCAGCACCCGAGGGACAACTAATGAAAAACTGTTTTTT. It yields the protein CASSTRGTTNEKLFF.

The chain couples TRBV11-2 to TRBJ2-3, with 7 bases aligning to TRBD2. V trimming: 4 bases; J trimming: 4 bases; junction bases outside the gene matches: 8. Germline assignment: CDR1 SGHAT and CDR2 FQNNGV. The CDR3 spans 15 residues. The CDR3 is CASSSERDGPDTQYF. Here the CDR3 DNA reads TGTGCCAGCAGCTCAGAGCGGGACGGGCCAGATACGCAGTATTTT.

The rearrangement links TRBV27 to TRBJ2-1, with D hard to call. Looked up from germline, CDR1 is MNHEY and CDR2 is SMNVEV (reference sequence). CDR3 length: 14 amino acids. V lost 2 bases and J 5 bases, leaving 10 bases between the germline ends. The CDR3 bases are TGTGCCAGCAGTTTAAATCCCACTCACAATGAGCAGTTCTTC. It codes for CASSLNPTHNEQFF.